The 12 T cell receptor beta chains below come from one sample, sequenced in a study of cytomegalovirus exposure and HLA in healthy donors. PCR involved 60 Vbeta and 13 Jbeta primers. This table comes from immunoSEQ multiplex PCR, and its TCRdb copy is limited to in-frame clones, with some not included. The data contain approximately 92,000 clones, around four fifths of them singletons. Sequenced: PBMCs. The source of these receptors is a man in his forties or fifties in good health and CMV-seropositive.

The sample holds a few counts of this clone. J is TRBJ1-6 and V is TRBV10-3; TRBD1 aligns across 7 bases. The trim removed 5 bases at V and 7 bases at J, leaving 8 bases unmatched. The CDR3 is made up of 15 amino acids. Germline V gene sequence: CDR1 ENHRY, CDR2 SYGVKD. The CDR3 sequence is CAISITGTVNSPLHF. The CDR3 DNA is TGTGCCATCAGTATAACCGGGACAGTAAATTCACCCCTCCACTTT.

A note on this clone: A read error may produce the germline difference seen at one junction end. This chain links TRBV5-1 with TRBJ1-5; TRBD1 agrees at 7 bases. The CDR3 length is 15 residues. CDR1 and CDR2 (germline): SGHRS, YFSETQ. The CDR3: CASSEGGAESQPQNF. Here the CDR3 DNA reads TGCGCCAGCAGCGAAGGGGGCGCCGAGTCTCAGCCCCAGAATTTT.

The rearrangement uses TRBV5-1 and TRBJ1-2; possibly TRBD1 for D (6 bases). CDR3 length: 14 amino acids. V lost 4 bases, J lost 6 bases, and 16 bases lay in between. Germline loops: CDR1 SGHRS, CDR2 YFSETQ. CDR3 amino acids: CASSNPAGGHGYTF. The CDR3 DNA reads TGCGCCAGCAGCAACCCGGCGGGGGGGCATGGCTACACCTTC.

This chain connects TRBV6-5 to TRBJ2-7; D perhaps matches TRBD2 (7 bases). The CDR3 is made up of 14 amino acids. The V end lost 0 bases, the J end lost 4 bases, and 10 bases lay between the germline ends. The germline gives CDR1 MNHEY, CDR2 SVGAGI. CDR3: CASSYSEGGYEQYF. In DNA form, the CDR3 reads TGTGCCAGCAGTTACTCGGAGGGGGGGTACGAGCAGTACTTC.

This clone came up a few times. The chain combines TRBV28 with TRBJ2-7; D perhaps matches TRBD2 (6 bases). Trimming removed 6 bases from V and 3 bases from J, with 9 bases in between. CDR1 and CDR2 (germline): MDHEN, SYDVKM. This CDR3 spans 12 amino acids. CDR3 nucleotide sequence: TGTGCCAGCAGCCTGGGGGGCTACGAGCAGTACTTC. Amino acid sequence: CASSLGGYEQYF.

This chain links TRBV5-1 with TRBJ1-2, with 8 bases lining up with TRBD1. The CDR3 contains 14 residues. V was pared by 0 bases and J by 6 bases, with 4 bases of the junction left unmatched. Per germline, CDR1 SGHRS and CDR2 YFSETQ. The CDR3 bases are TGCGCCAGCAGCTTGGCCCCAGGGGGCAATGGCTACACCTTC. This gives the protein CASSLAPGGNGYTF.

This clone was recorded only once. The chain combines TRBV7-2 with TRBJ2-7; no firm D call. The CDR3 is made up of 16 amino acids. Germline CDR1 SGHTA, CDR2 FQGNSA. Trimming left V 3 bases short and J 0 bases short, with 15 bases between. The CDR3 DNA reads TGTGCCAGCAGCTTCCAACCTGACTCGAGCTCCTACGAGCAGTACTTC. It codes for CASSFQPDSSSYEQYF.

The CDR3 spells CAWSRSSNQPQHF. The CDR3 bases are TGTGCCTGGAGTAGGAGTAGCAATCAGCCCCAGCATTTT. The rearrangement uses TRBV30 and TRBJ1-5, with D unresolved. The CDR3 sequence is 13 residues long. The germline V gene has CDR1 GTSNPN and CDR2 SVGIG (reference sequence). V dropped 2 bases and J dropped 0 bases, with 5 bases sitting between them.

The chain couples TRBV7-2 to TRBJ2-7; TRBD1 matches at 10 bases. The CDR3 length is 15 residues. Germline V gene sequence: CDR1 SGHTA, CDR2 FQGNSA. V gave up 5 bases and J gave up 1 base; unmatched junction bases: 5. CDR3: CASSRSGQGSYEQYF. CDR3 coding DNA: TGTGCCAGCAGCAGGTCGGGACAGGGGTCCTACGAGCAGTACTTC. Complete variable domain (other parts from reference TRBV7-2 and TRBJ2-7): GAGVSQSPSNKVTEKGKDVELRCDPISGHTALYWYRQSLGQGLEFLIYFQGNSAPDKSGLPSDRFSAERTGGSVSTLTIQRTQQEDSAVYLCASSRSGQGSYEQYFGPGTRLTVT.

On this clone: One end of the junction varies from germline; a read error may be responsible. V and J are TRBV29-1 and TRBJ1-2, with 12 bases fitting TRBD1. Germline CDR1 is SQVTM and CDR2 is ANQGSEA. The CDR3 covers 16 residues. This CDR3 is CSVIPGQGAPGFGYPF. CDR3 bases: TGCAGCGTAATACCGGGACAGGGGGCGCCGGGGTTTGGCTACCCCTTC.

V and J are TRBV30 and TRBJ2-1, with TRBD2 matching over 13 bases. V lost 4 bases, J lost 7 bases, and 10 bases stayed unmatched. Looked up from germline, CDR1 is GTSNPN and CDR2 is SVGIG (reference sequence). The CDR3 is 16 amino acids. The DNA of the CDR3 is TGTGCCTGGACTGCGGTAGAACTAGCGGGGGGGAATGAGCAGTTCTTC. Translation gives CAWTAVELAGGNEQFF.

The V gene is TRBV5-1, the J gene TRBJ2-2, with 12 bases identical to TRBD2. CDR1 is SGHRS, CDR2 YFSETQ, per germline. The CDR3 length is 15 residues. Losses at the gene ends were 3 bases for V and 4 bases for J; bases not matched to a gene: 1. The CDR3: CASSSSGGATGELFF. The CDR3 nucleotides are TGCGCCAGCAGCTCTAGCGGGGGGGCCACCGGGGAGCTGTTTTTT.